This T cell receptor beta chain was sequenced in a study of vaccination and CD4 T cells after COVID-19 (dated 2022 in TCRdb). About the investigation overall: The convalescent cohort comprised six males and four females, including two Hispanic individuals, seven Caucasians, two Asians and one multiracial person. Two doses of either the Pfizer-BioNTech BNT162b2 vaccine (n=8) or the Moderna mRNA-1273 vaccine (n=2) were administered to participants. An earlier paper using these donors assessed, at the TCR clonotype level, memory CD4+ T cell crossreactivity between SARS-CoV-2 and common cold coronavirus spike proteins. Post-COVID blood samples from convalescent patients were collected a median of approximately 100 days after diagnosis, with a range of roughly 35 to 180 days. The cultures were stimulated with overlapping spike peptide pools from SARS-CoV-2 and from the common cold coronaviruses HCoV-NL63, HCoV-OC43 and HCoV-229E. In roughly nine COVID-19 convalescent patients and a few infection-naive healthy vaccine recipients, the spike-specific CD4+ TCR repertoire before mRNA vaccination was compared with the repertoire after mRNA vaccination. Post-vaccine blood samples were obtained a median of approximately 70 days after the second vaccine dose, with a range of about 14 to 250 days. As controls, cultures received a CEFX viral epitope pool (the positive control), an HIV-1 Nef peptide pool (the negative control), or no peptide at all.

Points the paper makes about the study in general: Of the vaccine-specific clones in convalescent patients, 304 of 307, or nearly all, reacted only to SARS-CoV-2 spike and did not cross-react with common cold coronaviruses. In convalescent patients, a median approximately 90% of post-vaccine SARS-CoV-2-reactive clones were detected only after vaccination, suggesting vaccine-specific priming. Relatively few convalescent patients were included in the study, and early timepoints after natural infection were not analyzed. Although the median number of SARS-CoV-2-reactive clonotypes went up from some 23 after infection to 38 after vaccination, the increase was not significant.

Trimming removed 6 bases from V and 4 bases from J, leaving 15 bases between the germline ends. Inclusive of the bounding cysteine and phenylalanine, the CDR3 is 14 residues long. Here the CDR3 DNA is all that survives: 42 bases in frame from base 1. CDR1 is given as MNHEY and CDR2 as SVGEGT, both from the germline V gene. Of note for this clonotype: Which antigen it targets is not known. Qualities for individual bases were not recorded, and no much larger clone is one base off.

This specimen's treatment or condition label, interpreted: roughly 11-day PBMC culture with coronavirus spike peptide pools or control peptides (ViraFEST assay). CD4+ T cells from unexposed donors were collected before the COVID-19 pandemic (2011-2018). To expand antigen-specific T cells with peptide pools and then pick out the expanded clonotypes through TCR sequencing, the study relied on the ViraFEST assay. More than 1.5 million PBMCs per well were cultured in IMDM with roughly 4.8% human AB serum and about 9.2 IU/ml IL-2, plus 10 ug/ml peptide pools. Half of the culture medium was replaced with fresh IL-2-containing medium on days 3 and 7. After approximately 11 days of culture, CD4+ T cells were isolated by negative selection with the EasySep CD4+ T cell isolation kit. As far as cell numbers permitted, CD4+ T cells from unexposed donors were tested for reactivity against SARS-CoV-2 S and N as well as four spike pools from common cold coronaviruses. PBMCs were separated from whole blood using Ficoll-Paque Plus gradient centrifugation and then either used fresh or cryopreserved at -140C. In general, triplicate wells were set up for every culture condition. The leukapheresis product for the unexposed donors was obtained through commercial purchase.

The library was generated by PCR. DNA from cultured CD4+ T cells was subjected to TCR sequencing with the Oncomine TCR Beta short-read assay at the Johns Hopkins FTIC core. Genomic DNA was extracted from the cultured CD4+ T cells with the QIAamp micro DNA kit. The Oncomine TCR Beta libraries from cultured CD4+ T cells were pooled using unique dual indexes and then sequenced on an Illumina iSeq 100. The study's own analysis went as follows. Non-productive sequences were filtered out, and CDR3s that did not start with C, did not end with F or W, or were shorter than 7 amino acids were discarded. The MANAFEST web application identified antigen-specific clonotypes by comparing peptide-stimulated wells against reference wells and other culture wells. An FDR below 0.05, an odds ratio above 5, and a productive frequency above 0.1% in at least two of three replicate wells were required for clones to be considered positive. Cross-reactive clonotypes were defined as significantly expanded in both SARS-CoV-2 spike wells and at least one common cold coronavirus spike condition. Levenshtein distances (stringdist) and unrooted phylogenetic trees (ape) in R version 3.6.1 were used to assess CDR3 homology. TCRdb reanalyzed the raw reads on its own, using fastp at Q25 for trimming and MiXCR for clone calling, and kept in-frame beta chains. Each CDR3 protein gets just one entry, which takes the most common genes and DNA from the rows behind it. The V and J calls, along with clone size, are taken from TCRdb and not from the paper's own processing. The sample table records 6,000 to 8,500 distinct CDR3 sequences; around 34% of these occur just once. Approximately 10% of the sample is in the top ten clones.

Sequenced: CD4+ T cells from blood, cultured in vitro. This sequence uses TRBV6-2 or TRBV6-3 and TRBJ1-2, with TRBD1 perhaps the D gene, on 5 matching bases. This sequence was found in a human donor in good health. In nucleotides, the sequence is TGTGCCAGCAGCTGCAGGGAAGGCGGCTATGGCTACACCTTC. This encodes CASSCREGGYGYTF.